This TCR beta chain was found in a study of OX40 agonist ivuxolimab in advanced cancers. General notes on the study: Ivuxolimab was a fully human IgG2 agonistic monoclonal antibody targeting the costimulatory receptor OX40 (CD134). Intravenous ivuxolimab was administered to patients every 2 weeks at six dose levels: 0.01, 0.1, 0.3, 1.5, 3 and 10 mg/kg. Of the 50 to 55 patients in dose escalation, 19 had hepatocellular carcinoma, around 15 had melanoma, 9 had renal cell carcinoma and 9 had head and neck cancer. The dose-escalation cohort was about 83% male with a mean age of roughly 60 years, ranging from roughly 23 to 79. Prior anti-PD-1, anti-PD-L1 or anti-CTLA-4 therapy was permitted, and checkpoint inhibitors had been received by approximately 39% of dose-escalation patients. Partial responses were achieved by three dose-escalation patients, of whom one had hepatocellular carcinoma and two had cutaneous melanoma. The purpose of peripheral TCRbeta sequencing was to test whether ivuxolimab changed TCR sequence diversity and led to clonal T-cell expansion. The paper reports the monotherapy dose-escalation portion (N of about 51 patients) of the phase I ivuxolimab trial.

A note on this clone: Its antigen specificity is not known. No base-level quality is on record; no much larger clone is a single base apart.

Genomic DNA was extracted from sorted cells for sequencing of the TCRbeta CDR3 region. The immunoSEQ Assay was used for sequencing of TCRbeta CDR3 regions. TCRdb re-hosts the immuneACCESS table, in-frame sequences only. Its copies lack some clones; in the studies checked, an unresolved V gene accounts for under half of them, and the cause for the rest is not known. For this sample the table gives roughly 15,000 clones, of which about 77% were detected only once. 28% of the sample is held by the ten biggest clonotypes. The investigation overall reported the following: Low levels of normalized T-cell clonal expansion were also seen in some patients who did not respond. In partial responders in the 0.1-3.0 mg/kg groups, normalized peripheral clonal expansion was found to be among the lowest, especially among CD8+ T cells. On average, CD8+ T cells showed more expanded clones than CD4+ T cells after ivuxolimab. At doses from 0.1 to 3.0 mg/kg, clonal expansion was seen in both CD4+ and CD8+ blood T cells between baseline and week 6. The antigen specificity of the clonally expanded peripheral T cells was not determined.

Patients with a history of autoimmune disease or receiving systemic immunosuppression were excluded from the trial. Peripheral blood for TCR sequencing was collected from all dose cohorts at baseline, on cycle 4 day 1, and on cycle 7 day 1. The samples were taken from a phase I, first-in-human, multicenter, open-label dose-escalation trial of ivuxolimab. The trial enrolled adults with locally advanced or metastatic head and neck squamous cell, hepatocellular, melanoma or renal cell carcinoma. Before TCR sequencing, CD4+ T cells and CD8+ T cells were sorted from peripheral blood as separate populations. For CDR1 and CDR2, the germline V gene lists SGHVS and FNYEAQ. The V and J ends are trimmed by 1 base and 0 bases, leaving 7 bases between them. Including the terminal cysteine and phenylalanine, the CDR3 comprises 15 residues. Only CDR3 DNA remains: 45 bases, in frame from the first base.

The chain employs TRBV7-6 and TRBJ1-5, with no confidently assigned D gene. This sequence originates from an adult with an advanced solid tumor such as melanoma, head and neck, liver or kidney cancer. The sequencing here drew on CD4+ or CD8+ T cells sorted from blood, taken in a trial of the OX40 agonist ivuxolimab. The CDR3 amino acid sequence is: CASSLEGDSNQPQHF. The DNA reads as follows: TGTGCCAGCAGCTTAGAGGGAGATAGCAATCAGCCCCAGCATTTT.